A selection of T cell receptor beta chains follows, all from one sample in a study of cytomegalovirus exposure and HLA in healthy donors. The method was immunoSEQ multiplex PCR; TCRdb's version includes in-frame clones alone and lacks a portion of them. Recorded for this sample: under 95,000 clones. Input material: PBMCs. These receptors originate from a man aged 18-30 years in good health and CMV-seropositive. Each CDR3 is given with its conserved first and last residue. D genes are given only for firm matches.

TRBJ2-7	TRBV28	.	TGTGCCAGCAGTCCGACAGGCTCCCCCTACGAGCAGTACTTC	CASSPTGSPYEQYF
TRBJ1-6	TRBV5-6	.	TGTGCCAGCAGCTTGACAGGGAGAAATTCACCCCTCCACTTT	CASSLTGRNSPLHF
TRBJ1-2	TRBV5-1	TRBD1	TGCGCCAGCAGCTTGGGCCTGACAGGGTCGGGGGATGGCTACACCTTC	CASSLGLTGSGDGYTF
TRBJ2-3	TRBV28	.	TGTGCCAGCAGTTCCGGACAGTTCACAGATACGCAGTATTTT	CASSSGQFTDTQYF
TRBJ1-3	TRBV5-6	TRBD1	TGTGCCAGCAGCATCGGGGACAGCGATATTGGAAACACCATATATTTT	CASSIGDSDIGNTIYF
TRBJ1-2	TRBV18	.	TGTGCCAGCTCACTCGAGGGACTGCTCGATGGCTACACCTTC	CASSLEGLLDGYTF
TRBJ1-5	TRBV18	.	TGTGCCAGCTCACCTACGGGAACGAATCAGCCCCAGCATTTT	CASSPTGTNQPQHF
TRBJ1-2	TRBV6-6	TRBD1	TGTGCCAGCCTATCACCGGGACAGAGCGGCTACACCTTC	CASLSPGQSGYTF
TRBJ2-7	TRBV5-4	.	TGTGCCAGCAGCTTTCGGGGTAGTTCCTACGAGCAGTACTTC	CASSFRGSSYEQYF
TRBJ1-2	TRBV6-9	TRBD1	TGTGCCAGCACCCCGGGACAGGGTCCGTGGAAACTTAGCCCTACTAACTATGGCTACACCTTC	CASTPGQGPWKLSPTNYGYTF
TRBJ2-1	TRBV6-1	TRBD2	TGTGCCAGCAGTGAATCTAGCGGGGGGTCGCTTCAGTTCTTC	CASSESSGGSLQFF
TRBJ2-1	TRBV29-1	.	TGCAGCGTTGATCCCAGTAACAATGAGCAGTTCTTC	CSVDPSNNEQFF
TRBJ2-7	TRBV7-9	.	TGTGCCAGCAGCTTAGCTGACAGACCCTACGAGCAGTACTTC	CASSLADRPYEQYF
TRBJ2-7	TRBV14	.	TGTGCCAGCAGCCAAGAGTTGGGTAGCTTGGAGCAGTACTTC	CASSQELGSLEQYF
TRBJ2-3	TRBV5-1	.	TGCGCCAGCAGCTCCATTAGTGGTATTGTGACAGATACGCAGTATTTT	CASSSISGIVTDTQYF
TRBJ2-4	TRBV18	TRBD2	TGTGCCAGCTCACCAGGGACTAGCGGGAGAGTGGGCAAAAACATTCAGTACTTC	CASSPGTSGRVGKNIQYF
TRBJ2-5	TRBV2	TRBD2	TGTGCCAGCACTCGAGGGGGTAGCGGGGGGACGCAAGAGACCCAGTACTTC	CASTRGGSGGTQETQYF
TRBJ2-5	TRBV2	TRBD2	TGTGCCAGCAGTGACGAGGGACTAGCGGAGACCCAGTACTTC	CASSDEGLAETQYF
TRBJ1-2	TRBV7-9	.	TGTGCCAGCAGCCTCAACGTAGGGCTAGAGGGTGGCTACACCTTC	CASSLNVGLEGGYTF
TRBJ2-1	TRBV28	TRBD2	TGTGCCAGCAGTTTGGTACCTAGCGGGGTAAGGGGGGAGCAGTTCTTC	CASSLVPSGVRGEQFF
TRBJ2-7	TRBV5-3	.	TGTGCCGGGCACGACGAGCAGTACTTC	CAGHDEQYF
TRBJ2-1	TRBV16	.	TGTGCCAGCACGAGGGTTAGCCCCAGCTCCTACAATGAGCAGTTCTTC	CASTRVSPSSYNEQFF
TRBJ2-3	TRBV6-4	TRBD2	TGTGCCAGCAGTGACGGGGACTACAGCACAGATACGCAGTATTTT	CASSDGDYSTDTQYF
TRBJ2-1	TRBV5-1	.	TGCGCCAGCAGCTTGGCGAGAGCTCCCCCAATCTTC	CASSLARAPPIF
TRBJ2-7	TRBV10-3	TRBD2	TGTGCCATCATGGGGACTAGCGGGAGTGGGGAGCAGTACTTC	CAIMGTSGSGEQYF
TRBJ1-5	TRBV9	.	TGTGCCAGCAGCGTAGACCCACAGGATCAGCCCCAGCATTTT	CASSVDPQDQPQHF
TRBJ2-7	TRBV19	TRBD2	TGTGCCAGTAGGAAGCGGGATACTCTCTACGAGCAGTACTTC	CASRKRDTLYEQYF
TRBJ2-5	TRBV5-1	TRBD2	TGCGCCAGCAGCTTGCTAGCGGGGCAAGAGACCCAGTACTTC	CASSLLAGQETQYF
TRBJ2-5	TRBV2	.	TGTGCCAGCAGACCTCTCGGGACCCAGTACTTC	CASRPLGTQYF
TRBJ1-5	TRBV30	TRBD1	TGTGCCTGGAGGACAGGGAATCAGCCCCAGCATTTT	CAWRTGNQPQHF
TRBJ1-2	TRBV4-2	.	TGTGCCAGCAGCCAGAATAGCGGGGTCCCTCGTGGGGGCTACACCTTC	CASSQNSGVPRGGYTF
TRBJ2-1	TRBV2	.	TGTGCCAGCAGTGCCACTTTGAATGAGCAGTTCTTC	CASSATLNEQFF
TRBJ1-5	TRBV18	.	TGTGCCAGCTCACCTCTAGGGGAAAGCAATCAGCCCCAGCATTTT	CASSPLGESNQPQHF
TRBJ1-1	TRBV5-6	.	TGTGCCAGCAGCTTGGAACGCAGGGACACTGAAGCTTTCTTT	CASSLERRDTEAFF
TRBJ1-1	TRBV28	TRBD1	TGTGCCAGCAGTTTTTATTGGACAGGGACGGACACTGAAGCTTTCTTT	CASSFYWTGTDTEAFF
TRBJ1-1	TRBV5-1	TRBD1	TGCGCCAGCAGCCCGGGACAGGGGCTGGGAGCTTTCTTT	CASSPGQGLGAFF
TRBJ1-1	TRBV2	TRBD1	TGTGCCAGCAGTGAGTCGACAGGGGGGGAGACTGAAGCTTTCTTT	CASSESTGGETEAFF
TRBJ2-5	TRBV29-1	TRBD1	TGCAGCGTTGCGTCAGTACAGGGGGAAGAGACCCAGTACTTC	CSVASVQGEETQYF
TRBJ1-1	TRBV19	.	TGTGCCAGTAGCGAGCAGGGTGGGACTGAAGCTTTCTTT	CASSEQGGTEAFF
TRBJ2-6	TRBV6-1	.	TGTGCCAGCAGTTTATCGAGCTCTGGGGCCAACGTCCTGACTTTC	CASSLSSSGANVLTF
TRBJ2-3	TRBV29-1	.	TGCAGCGTTAACGGGATCTTCACAGATACGCAGTATTTT	CSVNGIFTDTQYF
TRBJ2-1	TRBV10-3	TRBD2	TGCGGAGTATCAGCGGGGGGGCCGAATGAGCAGTTCTTC	CGVSAGGPNEQFF
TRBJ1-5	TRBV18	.	TGTGCCAGCTCACCCGGAGGGGGGGGCAATCAGCCCCAGCATTTT	CASSPGGGGNQPQHF
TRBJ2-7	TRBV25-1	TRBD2	TGTGCCAGCAGTGAAATCCCTAGCGGGTGGGACGGCGAGCAGTACTTC	CASSEIPSGWDGEQYF
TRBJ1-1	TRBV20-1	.	TGCAGTGCTAGTACAGCTGAAGCTTTCTTT	CSASTAEAFF
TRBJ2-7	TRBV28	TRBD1	TGTGCCAGCAGTGGGGTGGGGACAGGGGCCGGTTACGAGCAGTACTTC	CASSGVGTGAGYEQYF
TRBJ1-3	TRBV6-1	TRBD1	TGTGCCAGCAGTCCGCAGGGGGCAGGTGGAAACACCATATATTTT	CASSPQGAGGNTIYF
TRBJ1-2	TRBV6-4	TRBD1	TGTGCCAGCAGTGAGTCCGGGACAGGGGATGGCTACACCTTC	CASSESGTGDGYTF
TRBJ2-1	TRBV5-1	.	TGCGCCAGCAGCTTGAGGGCAGGCCAGGGATGGATCAATGAGCAGTTCTTC	CASSLRAGQGWINEQFF
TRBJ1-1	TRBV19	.	TGTGCCAGTAGTATCAGTACGGTGCAGGTCGGAATGGATTTCTTT	CASSISTVQVGMDFF